This TCR beta chain stems from a study of chemoradiotherapy in HPV16-positive cancers. In the study overall: Two HPV16-positive patients' cells yielded candidate HPV-specific clones and common motifs.

The V gene end was trimmed by 7 bases and the J gene end by 1 base; junction bases not matched to a gene: 7. The CDR3 sequence is 15 residues long. CDR1 is SGHKS, CDR2 YYEKEE, per germline (reference sequence). This clone was found once. Its antigen is unidentified. Study outcomes and limitations: Non-HPV-specific T cells did not expand in tumors during treatment, whereas candidate HPV-specific clones and E7-related motifs did. Only a couple of HPV16-positive patients supplied the functional HPV-specificity definition. HPV-responsive T-cell expansion during chemoradiotherapy was linked to improved recurrence-free survival in HPV16-positive patients.

Profiled with immunoSEQ multiplex PCR; TCRdb holds only in-frame clones, not every one. The sample carries some 7,400 clones, approximately 85% recorded once. The sequencing here drew on tumor tissue, taken from a patient who underwent chemoradiotherapy. The rearrangement uses TRBV5-5 and TRBJ2-5, with 10 bases aligning to TRBD2. This sequence was found in a human donor with HPV-associated anogenital cancer. In DNA form, the CDR3 reads TGTGCCAGCTTACGAGCGGGGGGGCCCCAAGAGACCCAGTACTTC. It codes for CASLRAGGPQETQYF.